Listed below are T cell receptor beta chains from one sample, sequenced in a study of blood T cell repertoires in COVID-19. Only in-frame clones appear in the TCRdb table, and some are missing; sequencing was by immunoSEQ multiplex PCR. The table lists fewer than 150,000 clones, roughly 90% of them singletons. Sequenced sample: peripheral blood. Receptor source: a man in his 70s who had recovered from COVID-19. The CDR3 runs from the conserved cysteine through the conserved F or W. D genes are given only for firm matches. Size values are once, few and many counts, or a class for expanded clones, and some rows have none.

NA	TRBD2	TRBV18	TRBJ2-3	CASSLLAGKTLSTDTQYF	TGTGCCAGCTCACTACTAGCGGGAAAAACCTTAAGCACAGATACGCAGTATTTT
NA	NA	TRBV14	TRBJ2-5	CASSQFRGTQETQYF	TGTGCCAGCAGCCAATTCAGGGGAACTCAAGAGACCCAGTACTTC
NA	NA	TRBV6-5	TRBJ1-5	CATCRDTNQPQHF	TGTGCCACCTGCCGGGACACCAATCAGCCCCAGCATTTT
NA	TRBD2	TRBV4-1	TRBJ2-3	CASSQRTRTSGIEDTQYF	TGCGCCAGCAGCCAGCGCACCCGGACTAGCGGGATAGAAGATACGCAGTATTTT
NA	TRBD2	TRBV19	TRBJ2-2	CATRRWTSGGTGELFF	TGTGCCACGAGAAGGTGGACTAGCGGGGGAACCGGGGAGCTGTTTTTT
NA	NA	TRBV30	TRBJ2-3	CAGLDRILPDTQYF	TGTGCGGGGTTGGACAGAATATTACCAGATACGCAGTATTTT
NA	TRBD2	TRBV7-9	TRBJ2-3	CASSSIAGSPTDTQYF	TGTGCCAGCAGCTCCATAGCGGGGTCGCCCACAGATACGCAGTATTTT
NA	NA	TRBV7-8	TRBJ1-2	CASSRETGLIYGYTF	TGTGCCAGCAGCCGTGAAACAGGGTTGATCTATGGCTACACCTTC
NA	NA	TRBV3-1/TRBV3-2	TRBJ1-1	CASSQERGRGGAAFF	TGTGCCAGCAGCCAAGAAAGGGGGAGGGGAGGCGCAGCTTTCTTT
NA	NA	TRBV9	TRBJ2-1	CASSVGREQFF	TGTGCCAGCAGCGTAGGCCGGGAACAGTTCTTC
many	NA	TRBV2	TRBJ2-5	CASSENRDQETQYF	TGTGCCAGCAGCGAGAACAGGGACCAAGAGACCCAGTACTTC
NA	TRBD2	TRBV7-2	TRBJ2-2	CASSSGTRTSGRGTGELFF	TGTGCCAGCAGCTCCGGCACAAGGACTAGCGGGAGGGGTACCGGGGAGCTGTTTTTT
NA	NA	TRBV9	TRBJ2-6	CASSVSGSGANVLTF	TGTGCCAGCAGCGTTTCAGGGTCTGGGGCCAACGTCCTGACTTTC
NA	NA	TRBV24-1	TRBJ1-6	CATVGGGDSPLHF	TGTGCCACCGTGGGCGGAGGGGATTCACCCCTCCACTTT
NA	TRBD2	TRBV6-6	TRBJ2-3	CASRLAGDTDTQYF	TGTGCCAGCCGACTAGCGGGGGACACAGATACGCAGTATTTT
NA	NA	TRBV5-5	TRBJ2-1	CASSFGGANEQFF	TGTGCCAGCAGCTTCGGAGGGGCGAATGAGCAGTTCTTC
NA	NA	TRBV5-5	TRBJ1-4	CASSETIWEKLFF	TGTGCCAGCAGTGAAACTATTTGGGAAAAACTGTTTTTT
NA	NA	TRBV20-1	TRBJ1-4	CSASMDTGNEKLFF	TGCAGTGCTAGTATGGACACCGGTAATGAAAAACTGTTTTTT
NA	TRBD1	TRBV14	TRBJ1-1	CASSLGQKFNTEAFF	TGTGCCAGCAGCCTGGGACAGAAGTTCAACACTGAAGCTTTCTTT
NA	NA	TRBV2	TRBJ1-1	CASSANRVEAFF	TGTGCCAGCAGTGCCAACAGGGTTGAAGCTTTCTTT
NA	TRBD1	TRBV6-5	TRBJ1-1	CASSQGQVNTEAFF	TGTGCCAGCAGCCAAGGACAGGTGAACACTGAAGCTTTCTTT
NA	NA	TRBV2	TRBJ1-5	CASSELGGSNQPQHF	TGTGCCAGCAGTGAATTGGGGGGAAGCAATCAGCCCCAGCATTTT
NA	NA	TRBV11-1	TRBJ1-1	CASSPLGGLELTEAFF	TGTGCCAGCAGCCCTCTCGGGGGACTAGAGCTCACTGAAGCTTTCTTT
NA	TRBD1	TRBV2	TRBJ2-2	CATQRTGATGELFF	TGTGCCACCCAGCGGACAGGGGCCACCGGGGAGCTGTTTTTT
once	NA	TRBV10-3	TRBJ1-5	CATRETNQPQHF	TGTGCCACCAGGGAGACAAATCAGCCCCAGCATTTT
once	TRBD1	TRBV19	TRBJ2-7	CASSPGQGRAYEQYF	TGTGCCAGTAGTCCCGGACAGGGTCGTGCCTACGAGCAGTACTTC
NA	NA	TRBV4-2	TRBJ1-2	CASSQDGGGDYGYTF	TGTGCCAGCAGCCAAGATGGCGGGGGGGACTATGGCTACACCTTC
NA	TRBD2	TRBV11-3	TRBJ2-1	CASSHSGRIGEQFF	TGTGCCAGCAGCCATAGCGGGAGGATCGGTGAGCAGTTCTTC
NA	NA	TRBV5-1	TRBJ2-2	CASSRPRRDSMNTGELFF	TGCGCCAGCAGCCGACCACGGCGGGACTCAATGAACACCGGGGAGCTGTTTTTT
NA	TRBD1	TRBV7-7	TRBJ2-5	CASSYRMTGTQETQYF	TGTGCCAGCAGCTACCGCATGACAGGGACCCAAGAGACCCAGTACTTC
NA	NA	TRBV18	TRBJ1-2	CASSNDRTVYGYTF	TGTGCCAGCTCAAACGACCGGACAGTTTATGGCTACACCTTC
NA	TRBD1	TRBV7-3	TRBJ2-5	CASSLYGTAQETQYF	TGTGCCAGCAGCCTATATGGGACAGCACAAGAGACCCAGTACTTC
NA	NA	TRBV19	TRBJ1-1	CASSILVGAEAFF	TGTGCCAGTAGTATCCTGGTAGGGGCTGAAGCTTTCTTT
NA	NA	TRBV7-3	TRBJ2-2	CASSPTGGPGELFF	TGTGCCAGCAGCCCCACCGGGGGTCCCGGGGAGCTGTTTTTT
NA	NA	TRBV12-3/TRBV12-4	TRBJ2-7	CASSLEGPYEQYF	TGTGCCAGCAGTTTGGAGGGGCCCTACGAGCAGTACTTC
NA	NA	TRBV5-4	TRBJ2-6	CASSPTAYISGANVLTF	TGTGCCAGCAGCCCGACAGCCTATATATCTGGGGCCAACGTCCTGACTTTC